The 17 T cell receptor beta chains below come from one sample, sequenced in a study of T-cell reconstitution after alpha-beta-depleted transplantation in children. Study results and limitations: From newly produced T cells came most of the T-cell counts and diversity one year after transplant.

Unique molecular identifiers were incorporated when the TCRbeta library was constructed. TCRdb recomputed calls from the PCR reads with MiXCR, one row per CDR3 protein. The sample records about 300,000 distinct CDR3 sequences, just over 7.5% being singletons. The antigens for these receptors are not known. Sequencing was performed on peripheral blood, taken 360 days after TCRalphabeta/CD19-depleted stem cell transplant. These receptors were obtained from a female patient aged 2 to 10 who had a stem cell transplant for Fanconi anemia, so the T cells may come from the graft donor.

Ten or more counts support this clonotype. The chain recombines TRBV7-2 with TRBJ2-1; D remains ambiguous. CDR1 is SGHTA, CDR2 FQGNSA, per germline. CDR3 length: 15 residues. V was clipped by 2 bases and J by 0 bases, with 8 bases between them. The CDR3 sequence is CASSLIASSYNEQFF. CDR3 bases: TGTGCCAGCAGCTTAATTGCGAGCTCCTACAATGAGCAGTTCTTC. The variable domain in full, with the rest retrieved from reference TRBV7-2 and TRBJ2-1, is GAGVSQSPSNKVTEKGKDVELRCDPISGHTALYWYRQSLGQGLEFLIYFQGNSAPDKSGLPSDRFSAERTGGSVSTLTIQRTQQEDSAVYLCASSLIASSYNEQFFGPGTRLTVL.

This clonotype came up many times. The chain employs TRBV5-1 and TRBJ2-1; 7 bases agree with TRBD2. There are 15 residues in the CDR3. Per the germline V gene, CDR1 is SGHRS and CDR2 is YFSETQ. With 1 base clipped from V and 6 bases from J, the junction kept 7 bases outside the gene matches. The CDR3 sequence: CASSLTSALINEQFF. The DNA for the CDR3 is TGCGCCAGCAGCTTGACTAGCGCATTGATCAATGAGCAGTTCTTC.

This clonotype was observed many times. The CDR3 region has the DNA TGCAGTGCTAGATCCCCCCAGGGACGTCGACACAATGAGCAGTTCTTC. Amino acids: CSARSPQGRRHNEQFF. The chain combines TRBV20-1 with TRBJ2-1; D might be TRBD1 or TRBD2, each matching 5 bases. Germline V gene data show CDR1 as DFQATT and CDR2 as SNEGSKA (reference sequence). Trimming took 2 bases from V and 5 from J, leaving 19 bases between them. CDR3 size: 16 residues.

Only one count was recorded for this clonotype. The CDR3 sequence: CASSLERGSGYTF. CDR3 sequence (DNA): TGTGCCAGCAGTCTCGAGAGGGGGTCCGGCTACACCTTC. The chain is built from TRBV6-5 and TRBJ1-2; D possibly corresponds to TRBD1 (6 bases). V lost 5 bases, J lost 8 bases, and 15 bases lay in between. The CDR3 loop spans 13 amino acids. CDR1 and CDR2 from the germline V gene are MNHEY and SVGAGI.

This clonotype was found a few times. This sequence joins TRBV15 and TRBJ2-1; D is undetermined. The V end lost 1 base, the J end lost 1 base, and 8 bases lay between the germline ends. The CDR3 runs 15 residues. Germline lookup yields CDR1 LNHNV and CDR2 YYDKDF (reference sequence). This chain's CDR3 is CATSRAAVSYNEQFF. CDR3 coding DNA: TGTGCCACCAGCAGAGCCGCGGTGTCCTACAATGAGCAGTTCTTC.

At least ten counts were recorded for this clonotype. This chain joins TRBV11-2 and TRBJ2-1, with 8 bases that match TRBD2. Per germline, CDR1 SGHAT and CDR2 FQNNGV. The CDR3 contains 17 residues. After removal of 1 base from V and 3 bases from J, the junction contained 8 bases not matched to a gene. CDR3 sequence: CASSLVSVAGFYNEQFF. The CDR3 DNA reads TGTGCCAGCAGCTTAGTGTCCGTAGCGGGATTCTACAATGAGCAGTTCTTC.

The V call is TRBV20-1, the J call TRBJ2-7, with TRBD1 matching over 12 bases. V was pared by 4 bases and J by 3 bases, with 13 bases of the junction left unmatched. CDR3 length: 17 amino acids. The germline CDR1 and CDR2 sequences are DFQATT and SNEGSKA (reference sequence). The CDR3 loop reads CSATNPGQGAIFYEQYF. The CDR3 coding sequence is TGCAGTGCTACTAATCCGGGACAGGGGGCTATATTCTACGAGCAGTACTTC.

This clonotype has ten or more counts. The V and J genes are TRBV20-1 and TRBJ2-7; TRBD1 or TRBD2 may be the D gene (6 bases each). This CDR3 spans 16 amino acids. The V gene lost 0 bases and the J gene lost 5 bases, with 20 bases spanning the gap. CDR1 DFQATT and CDR2 SNEGSKA come from the germline V gene (reference sequence). The CDR3 is CSARDPAAWGANEQYF. In DNA form, the CDR3 reads TGCAGTGCTAGAGATCCGGCTGCCTGGGGGGCTAACGAGCAGTACTTC.

The chain combines TRBV27 with TRBJ2-2; TRBD2 matches 9 bases. The trim removed 1 base at V and 6 bases at J, leaving 6 bases unmatched. The CDR3 is made up of 16 amino acids. Germline-derived CDR1 and CDR2 are MNHEY and SMNVEV (reference sequence). CDR3 residues: CASSLYGGRAAGELFF. The CDR3 DNA reads TGTGCCAGCAGTTTATACGGCGGGAGGGCCGCCGGGGAGCTGTTTTTT.

This clonotype occurred many times. V and J are TRBV12-3 or TRBV12-4 and TRBJ2-4, with TRBD1 as a possible D gene (5 bases). The CDR3 has 13 amino acids. The germline V and J ends were trimmed by 2 bases and 6 bases, with 8 bases remaining between them. The CDR3 DNA is TGTGCCAGCAGTTTACTAGACAGAAACATTCAGTACTTC. Protein sequence: CASSLLDRNIQYF.

This clonotype was seen ten or more times. The chain combines TRBV3-1 with TRBJ1-2; no definite D call. The CDR3 contains 15 residues. Germline loops: CDR1 LGHDT, CDR2 YNNKEL (reference sequence). V lost 0 bases to trimming and J lost 6 bases, with 14 bases between them. The CDR3 loop is CASSQDSPPAHGYTF. The DNA of the CDR3 is TGTGCCAGCAGCCAAGATTCGCCACCAGCCCATGGCTACACCTTC.

This clonotype was counted between two and nine times. The rearrangement uses TRBV7-8 and TRBJ2-7; no clear D gene. This CDR3 has 15 amino acids. Germline V CDR1 and CDR2: SGHVS, FQNEAQ. The germline V and J ends were trimmed by 3 bases and 0 bases, with 12 bases remaining between them. CDR3 in amino acids: CASSFRPYPSYEQYV. In DNA, the CDR3 is TGTGCCAGCAGCTTCAGGCCCTACCCCTCCTACGAGCAGTACGTC.

This clonotype was observed a handful of times. V gene TRBV7-3 combines with J gene TRBJ2-3; D unresolved. The CDR3 loop spans 15 amino acids. V lost 5 bases and J lost 3, with 15 bases in between. Germline V lookup: CDR1 SGHTA, CDR2 FQGTGA. The CDR3 region is CASSPYGVWTDTQYF. For the CDR3, the DNA is TGTGCCAGCAGCCCCTATGGTGTCTGGACAGATACGCAGTATTTT.

This clonotype showed up many times. The rearrangement uses TRBV5-1 and TRBJ2-7, with D hard to call. CDR3 size: 11 residues. Trimming pared 0 bases from V and 5 bases from J, leaving 3 bases between. Germline-derived CDR1 and CDR2 are SGHRS and YFSETQ. CDR3 nucleotide sequence: TGCGCCAGCAGCTTGGAGAACGAGCAGTACTTC. Protein: CASSLENEQYF.

The chain carries TRBV7-9 and TRBJ2-5; weak D call: TRBD2 (5 bases). The CDR3 extends over 13 amino acids. The V gene's germline CDR1 is SEHNR and CDR2 FQNEAQ (reference sequence). V gave up 5 bases and J gave up 2 bases, with 9 bases separating them. CDR3 coding DNA: TGTGCCAGCAGCATGGGCGGGCAAGAGACCCAGTACTTC. Protein product: CASSMGGQETQYF.

This clonotype has a count of ten or more. The gene calls are TRBV20-1 and TRBJ2-3; 8 positions match TRBD2. The CDR3 loop spans 14 amino acids. CDR1 is DFQATT and CDR2 is SNEGSKA in the germline V gene (reference sequence). CDR3 loop: CSGPLAGNTDTQYF. The CDR3 DNA sequence: TGCAGCGGACCTTTAGCGGGAAACACAGATACGCAGTATTTT.

In this sample, this clonotype turned up many times. The chain employs TRBV24-1 and TRBJ2-1; TRBD1 matches 12 bases. CDR3 size: 16 residues. Germline loops: CDR1 KGHDR, CDR2 SFDVKD. Trimming removed 6 bases from V and 2 bases from J; junction bases left unmatched: 4. CDR3 sequence: CATSLGTGGTYNEQFF. CDR3 nucleotide sequence: TGTGCCACCAGTCTCGGGACAGGGGGCACCTACAATGAGCAGTTCTTC.